What follows is one T cell receptor beta chain and its context. Its specificity is not known. TCRdb reprocessed the 5' RACE reads with MiXCR, giving one entry per CDR3 protein. The sample consists of around 60,000 distinct CDR3 sequences, around 12% of them appearing once. This record belongs to a study of early T cells in non-severe SARS-CoV-2 infection. The wider study: Unpaired chains resulted from sequencing bulk RNA of unsorted whole blood.

Germline V CDR1 and CDR2: GTSNPN, SVGIG (reference sequence). The CDR3 totals 13 residues. The V and J ends lost 3 bases and 3 bases respectively, with 12 bases between them. General study results and limits: Sequences matched to VDJdb favored anti-spike CD8 responses, while private and CD4 specificities were missed.

The V gene is TRBV30, the J gene TRBJ2-7; D remains ambiguous. The receptor comes from an adult who was a healthcare worker with PCR-confirmed SARS-CoV-2 infection or an uninfected control (not recorded which). Sequences were obtained from whole blood. CDR3 nucleotides: TGTGCCTGGAGCTCTAGGCCTATCTACGAGCAGTACTTC. Translated: CAWSSRPIYEQYF.